One and the same sample provided the 16 T cell receptor beta chains below, sequenced in a study of cytomegalovirus exposure and HLA in healthy donors. The PCR contained 60 Vbeta and 13 Jbeta primers. Sequencing used immunoSEQ multiplex PCR; TCRdb keeps in-frame clones, though not all of them. The sample lists around 140,000 clones, less than 85% occurring once. The sample taken for sequencing was PBMCs. These TCRs come from a man aged 40-49 years in good health and CMV-seronegative.

This chain uses TRBV5-4 with TRBJ2-3; possible D gene TRBD1, 6 bases. The germline V gene encodes CDR1 SGHNT and CDR2 YYREEE (reference sequence). V gave up 0 bases and J gave up 3 bases, with 14 bases separating them. CDR3 length equals 16 residues. CDR3 in amino acids: CASSLDPQGSTDTQYF. As DNA, the CDR3 is TGTGCCAGCAGCTTGGACCCCCAGGGGTCGACAGATACGCAGTATTTT.

The chain uses TRBV21-1 and TRBJ2-5; no DNA check was done on the table's D call, TRBD1. TRBV21-1 is reported as a pseudogene. This CDR3 has 15 amino acids. The CDR3 loop reads CASSKGRRGSETQYF. The CDR3 bases are TGTGCCAGCAGCAAAGGCCGCAGGGGGTCAGAGACCCAGTACTTC.

The chain carries TRBV19 and TRBJ2-7; 8 nucleotides line up with TRBD2. The CDR3 sequence is 16 residues long. The J segment lost 0 bases and the V segment lost 6 bases, leaving 10 bases of the junction unmatched. Germline V gives CDR1 LNHDA, CDR2 SQIVND (reference sequence). The CDR3 DNA sequence: TGTGCCAGTAGCCTACTCCGCACTAGCGGCTCCTACGAGCAGTACTTC. It is translated as CASSLLRTSGSYEQYF. Full variable domain (rest looked up from reference TRBV19 and TRBJ2-7): DGGITQSPKYLFRKEGQNVTLSCEQNLNHDAMYWYRQDPGQGLRLIYYSQIVNDFQKGDIAEGYSVSREKKESFPLTVTSAQKNPTAFYLCASSLLRTSGSYEQYFGPGTRLTVT.

The genes are TRBV19 and TRBJ2-7; D may be TRBD1 (6 bases). Germline lookup yields CDR1 LNHDA and CDR2 SQIVND (reference sequence). Trimming left V 5 bases short and J 2 bases short, with 10 bases between. The CDR3 has 13 amino acids. The CDR3 region is CASSPGTTYEQYF. The CDR3, as DNA: TGTGCCAGTAGTCCCGGGACAACCTACGAGCAGTACTTC.

The V call is TRBV15, the J call TRBJ1-4; 9 bases match TRBD1. The V and J ends lost 5 bases and 8 bases, in that order; junction bases with no gene match: 12. The CDR3 spans 16 residues. Germline CDR1 reads LNHNV; CDR2 reads YYDKDF (reference sequence). CDR3 protein: CATSAETGQGSEKLFF. The DNA for the CDR3 is TGTGCCACCAGCGCAGAGACGGGACAGGGAAGCGAAAAACTGTTTTTT.

CDR3 nucleotide sequence: TGTGCCATCAGTGTCTCTGCCAGGGTGAGCGAGCAGTACTTC. Encoded protein: CAISVSARVSEQYF. The gene calls are TRBV10-3 and TRBJ2-7, with D possibly TRBD1 on 5 matching bases. The germline V gene has CDR1 ENHRY and CDR2 SYGVKD. This CDR3 spans 14 amino acids. V lost 4 bases to trimming and J lost 6 bases, with 16 bases between them.

The rearrangement links TRBV6-1 to TRBJ2-2; D gene unclear. The CDR3 consists of 14 residues. V was trimmed by 6 bases and J by 1 base, leaving 9 bases between them. Germline assignment: CDR1 MNHNS and CDR2 SASEGT. In DNA, the CDR3 is TGTGCCAGCAGCCGTACTAAGAACACCGGGGAGCTGTTTTTT. Translated, it gives CASSRTKNTGELFF.

The chain recombines TRBV15 with TRBJ2-7; 10 bases line up with TRBD1. Trimming took 0 bases from V and 6 from J; bases not matched to a gene: 14. The CDR3 contains 18 residues. CDR1 is LNHNV and CDR2 is YYDKDF in the germline V gene (reference sequence). CDR3 sequence reads: CATSRDRLWTGGASEQYF. CDR3 sequence (DNA): TGTGCCACCAGCAGAGATCGCTTATGGACAGGGGGGGCCTCCGAGCAGTACTTC. The full variable domain, its missing parts supplied by reference TRBV15 and TRBJ2-7, is DAMVIQNPRYQVTQFGKPVTLSCSQTLNHNVMYWYQQKSSQAPKLLFHYYDKDFNNEADTPDNFQSRRPNTSFCFLDIRSPGLGDTAMYLCATSRDRLWTGGASEQYFGPGTRLTVT.

This clone was detected once. The CDR3 sequence is CASSMEAGSFYEQYF. DNA for the CDR3: TGTGCCAGTAGTATGGAAGCGGGGTCTTTCTACGAGCAGTACTTC. The chain has TRBV19 and TRBJ2-7; 7 positions match TRBD2. V trimming: 3 bases; J trimming: 3 bases; junction bases outside the gene matches: 8. This CDR3 comprises 15 residues. From germline, CDR1 is LNHDA and CDR2 SQIVND (reference sequence).

J is TRBJ2-6 and V is TRBV5-8; TRBD1 agrees at 10 bases. There are 18 residues in the CDR3. With 6 bases clipped from V and 0 bases from J, the junction kept 9 bases outside the gene matches. Germline assignment: CDR1 SGHTS and CDR2 YDEGEE. This CDR3 is CASTPRDRGVSGANVLTF. The CDR3 DNA follows: TGTGCCAGCACTCCGCGGGACAGGGGCGTCTCTGGGGCCAACGTCCTGACTTTC.

Note on this clone: An end of the junction differs from the germline gene, which may be a read error. V usage is TRBV9 and J usage is TRBJ2-2, with a possible D match to TRBD2 (6 bases). CDR1 and CDR2 from the germline V gene are SGDLS and YYNGEE. The CDR3 runs 15 residues. CDR3: CASSVAHTVTGGLFF. For the CDR3, the DNA is TGTGCCAGCAGCGTAGCACATACAGTAACCGGGGGGCTGTTTTTT.

V usage is TRBV4-3 and J usage is TRBJ2-3, with TRBD1 matching over 7 bases. This CDR3 has 17 residues. In germline, CDR1 is LGHNA, CDR2 YSLEER. V shed 0 bases, J shed 2 bases, and the junction held 8 bases outside the gene matches. CDR3: CASSQDWGQILTDTQYF. CDR3 sequence (DNA): TGCGCCAGCAGCCAAGATTGGGGACAGATTCTCACAGATACGCAGTATTTT.

This clone was seen more than once but under ten times. The rearrangement links TRBV6-5 to TRBJ2-1; 8 bases match TRBD2. Trimming took 2 bases from V and 12 from J; bases not matched to a gene: 6. This CDR3 is 13 amino acids long. Germline assignment: CDR1 MNHEY and CDR2 SVGAGI. CDR3 in amino acids: CASSYRSGSSQFF. The CDR3 nucleotides read TGTGCCAGCAGTTACAGAAGCGGGAGCTCGCAGTTCTTC.

The chain uses TRBV29-1 and TRBJ2-1, with 9 bases that match TRBD1. Germline-derived CDR1 and CDR2 are SQVTM and ANQGSEA. CDR3 size: 15 residues. V was clipped by 1 base and J by 4 bases; unmatched bases: 5. DNA for the CDR3: TGCAGCGTTGAAGGGTGGACAGGGGATTACAATGAGCAGTTCTTC. Translated, it gives CSVEGWTGDYNEQFF.

The V gene is TRBV6-1, the J gene TRBJ2-6; 8 bases align to TRBD1. The CDR3 length is 19 residues. The V and J ends lost 3 bases and 0 bases, in that order; junction bases with no gene match: 10. Germline lookup yields CDR1 MNHNS and CDR2 SASEGT. CDR3 nucleotide sequence: TGTGCCAGCAGTGATAGGGTGGCAGGGGGCTTCTCTGGGGCCAACGTCCTGACTTTC. Translation: CASSDRVAGGFSGANVLTF.

J is TRBJ2-5 and V is TRBV11-2, with 7 nucleotides matching TRBD2. This CDR3 region has 16 residues. J was trimmed by 0 bases and V by 5 bases; bases with no gene match: 9. From germline, CDR1 is SGHAT and CDR2 FQNNGV. The CDR3 DNA is TGTGCCAGCAGCCCTGGGGCAGCGGGGTACCAAGAGACCCAGTACTTC. Amino acid sequence: CASSPGAAGYQETQYF.